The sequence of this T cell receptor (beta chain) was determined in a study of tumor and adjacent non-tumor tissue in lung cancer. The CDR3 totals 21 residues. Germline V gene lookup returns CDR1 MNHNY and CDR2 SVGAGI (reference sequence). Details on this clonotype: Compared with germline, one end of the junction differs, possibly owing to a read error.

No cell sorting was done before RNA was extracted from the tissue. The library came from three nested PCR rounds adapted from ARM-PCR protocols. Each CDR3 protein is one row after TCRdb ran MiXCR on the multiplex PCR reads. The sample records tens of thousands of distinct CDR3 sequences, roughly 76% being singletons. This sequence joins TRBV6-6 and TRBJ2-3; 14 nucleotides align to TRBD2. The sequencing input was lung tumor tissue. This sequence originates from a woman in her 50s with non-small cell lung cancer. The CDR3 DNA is TGTGCCAGCAGTTACACGTGGACAACCGGGACTAGCGGGAGAGGGACAGTTACGCAGTATTTT. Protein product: CASSYTWTTGTSGRGTVTQYF.